The source of this TCR beta chain is a study of cytomegalovirus exposure and HLA in healthy donors. Findings and limits, study-wide: Later, an analysis found that common viral pathogens appeared to be linked with several of the most significant clusters.

It was with 60 Vbeta and 13 Jbeta primers that the PCR ran. The table came from immunoSEQ multiplex PCR; TCRdb's copy has only in-frame clones and leaves some out. The sample has around 100,000 clones, about 79% seen once. Remarks on this clone: The antigen remains unidentified.

The source is a woman aged 18-29 years in good health and CMV-seronegative. The sequencing input was PBMCs.

CDR3 loop: CASSFTSQGPNQPQHF. Written as DNA, the CDR3 is TGTGCCAGCAGTTTTACGAGTCAGGGCCCCAATCAGCCCCAGCATTTT. V gene TRBV27 combines with J gene TRBJ1-5, with D possibly being TRBD1 (5 bases). CDR1 and CDR2 (germline): MNHEY, SMNVEV (reference sequence). This CDR3 region has 16 residues. Trimming left V 3 bases short and J 3 bases short, with 15 bases between.